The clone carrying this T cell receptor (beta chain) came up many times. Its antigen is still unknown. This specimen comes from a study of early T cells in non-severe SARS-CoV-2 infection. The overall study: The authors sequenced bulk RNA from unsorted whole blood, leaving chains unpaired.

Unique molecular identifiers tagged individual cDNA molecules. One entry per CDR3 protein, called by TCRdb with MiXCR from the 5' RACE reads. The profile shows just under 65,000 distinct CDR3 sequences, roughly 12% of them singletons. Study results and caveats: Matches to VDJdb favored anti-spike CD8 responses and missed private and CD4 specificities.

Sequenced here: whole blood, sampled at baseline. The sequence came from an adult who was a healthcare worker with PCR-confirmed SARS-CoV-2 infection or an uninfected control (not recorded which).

CDR3 sequence reads: CSARYYRTGTVFGYTF. The CDR3, as DNA: TGCAGTGCTAGGTACTATCGGACAGGGACGGTGTTTGGCTACACCTTC. The V call is TRBV20-1, the J call TRBJ1-2; 8 nucleotides match TRBD1. V dropped 3 bases and J dropped 7; count of bases not matched to a gene: 16. This CDR3 has 16 amino acids. CDR1 and CDR2 from the germline V gene are DFQATT and SNEGSKA (reference sequence).